This T cell receptor beta chain was obtained from a study of Tregs in tolerant kidney transplant recipients (dated by TCRdb to about 2019). With respect to the entire study: The study applied TCRbeta sequencing to find donor-specific regulatory T cells before combined kidney and bone marrow transplantation and then followed those same cells after transplant. TCRbeta repertoire sequencing was used in a few healthy controls to compare several ways of expanding Tregs specific for an allogeneic donor.

Thawed PBMCs were FACS-sorted into unstimulated Tregs (CD4+CD25+CD127-), CD4+ non-Tregs (CD4+CD25-), CD4 cells and CD8 cells. Blood from healthy controls was obtained either as purchased buffy coats or from healthy volunteers. Healthy control blood was processed to PBMCs with a Ficoll density gradient and then cryopreserved, whereas patient PBMCs were collected both before and after transplant. Note on this clone: The antigen this receptor binds is unknown. Base qualities are not at hand, and no much larger clone is one base apart.

Results the study describes overall, beyond this receptor: Biological reproducibility was not directly assessed, although technical replication error appeared to be minimal. Expanding Tregs with activated donor B cells appeared to identify the most biologically relevant and donor-specific TCRbeta repertoire. The study was limited by small patient numbers, and the findings need validation in larger populations and under other immunosuppression protocols.

For TCRbeta CDR3 sequencing, genomic DNA from the sorted cells was extracted using the QIAGEN DNeasy Blood and Tissue Kit. Through immunoSEQ, high-throughput TCRbeta CDR3 sequencing was done commercially, including PCR amplification with internal controls and bias correction. The authors' pipeline ran thus. A unique productive TCRbeta sequence was defined by the CDR3 nucleotide sequence when primers matched, and otherwise by the CDR3 amino acid sequence together with the Vbeta and Jbeta genes. To correct for sorting error, sequences found in more than one sorted population at a frequency ratio of 2:1 or less were discarded, and the remaining shared sequences were assigned to the population with the higher frequency. A sequence was defined as donor-reactive if the sequence was expanded at least 5-fold in CFSE-low cells compared with unstimulated cells and had a frequency of at least 0.01% in CFSE-low cells. Repertoire divergence was quantified by Jensen-Shannon divergence calculated from the top 100 TCRbeta sequences ranked by frequency. When a sample had multiple sequencing runs, each run was corrected for sorting error separately and the runs were then pooled. The table was pulled from immuneACCESS by TCRdb, which kept in-frame rearrangements only. Such tables lose some clones; where checked, under half of the loss comes from unresolved V genes, and the rest has no known cause. V and J calls and clone size are given by that table; D and trimming were obtained from the DNA. For this sample there are hundreds of thousands of clones; approximately 83% appear just once. The ten largest clones add up to less than 0.75% of the sample.

This TCR was sampled from a human donor in good health. Sample: CD4+ T cells from blood.

The CDR3 in this case is CASRTGWGTDTQYF. The DNA sequence is given as TGTGCCAGCAGGACAGGGTGGGGCACAGATACGCAGTATTTT. The rearranged segments are TRBV6-5 and TRBJ2-3, with 7 junctional bases fitting TRBD1. In the germline V gene, CDR1 corresponds to MNHEY and CDR2 to SVGAGI. From its cysteine to its phenylalanine, the CDR3 spans 14 amino acids. CDR3 DNA is the only sequence kept; it has 42 bases, read in frame from the first base. Trimming takes 6 bases off V and 1 base off J; junction bases not matched to a gene: 4.